Detailed here is one T cell receptor (beta chain). What it binds is unknown. This CDR3 is 14 amino acids long. The V gene lost 3 bases and the J gene lost 0 bases, with 9 bases spanning the gap. Looked up from germline, CDR1 is WSHSY and CDR2 is SAAADI. This record belongs to a study of T cell responses to AZD1222 COVID-19 vaccine. Study-wide points: Baseline antibody screening turned up just six seropositive AZD1222 recipients.

Produced via immunoSEQ multiplex PCR; TCRdb's table is partial and in-frame only. Altogether 80,000 to 90,000 clones are present, around 92% being singletons, with the ten largest covering more than 4.5%. This receptor was obtained from an adult in good health. The specimen was peripheral blood, collected on day 0 of AZD1222 vaccination. The V and J genes are TRBV10-2 and TRBJ2-7; D is ambiguous. The CDR3 DNA is TGCGCCAGCAGTGACCAGAGATCCTCCTACGAGCAGTACTTC. It yields the protein CASSDQRSSYEQYF.